These 8 T cell receptor beta chains share one sample of origin, sequenced in a study of naive and memory T cell subsets. The SP2 primer and nested alpha and beta constant region primers amplified ligated cDNA in four rounds. TCRdb called the 5' RACE reads again in MiXCR, with one record for every CDR3 protein. The data show tens of thousands of distinct CDR3 sequences, roughly 7% seen once. TCR cDNA received a 3' ligated oligonucleotide that carried a UMI. All receptors come from a male donor in good health.

There are a few counts of this clonotype. The V gene is TRBV7-9, the J gene TRBJ2-5; 8 nucleotides match TRBD1. J lost 3 bases, V lost 11 bases, and 8 bases had no gene match. CDR1 and CDR2 (germline): SEHNR, FQNEAQ (reference sequence). The length of the CDR3 is 13 residues. This CDR3 reads CAGRSGGKETQYF. DNA for the CDR3: TGTGCCGGGAGATCAGGGGGCAAAGAGACCCAGTACTTC.

This clonotype was seen repeatedly, ten times or more. The CDR3 DNA reads TGCGCCAGCAGCGAAGGACAGGTTTTTGCTGAAAAACTGTTTTTT. The encoded protein is CASSEGQVFAEKLFF. The chain combines TRBV5-1 with TRBJ1-4; 7 bases line up with TRBD1. CDR3 size: 15 residues. V shed 4 bases, J shed 7 bases, and the junction held 10 bases outside the gene matches. Germline CDR1 is SGHRS and CDR2 is YFSETQ.

There are many counts of this clonotype. The J gene is TRBJ2-3, the V gene TRBV20-1; tentative D call: TRBD1 (5 bases). Germline CDR1 reads DFQATT; CDR2 reads SNEGSKA (reference sequence). V gave up 1 base and J gave up 0 bases, with 14 bases separating them. This CDR3 spans 16 amino acids. The CDR3 is CSARVAGRASTDTQYF. DNA for the CDR3: TGCAGTGCTAGAGTGGCTGGCAGGGCAAGCACAGATACGCAGTATTTT.

This clonotype was seen many times. The rearrangement uses TRBV9 and TRBJ2-3, with 7 bases lining up with TRBD2. The CDR3 covers 15 residues. Unmatched junction bases numbered 2, after V lost 0 bases and J lost 1 base. From germline, CDR1 is SGDLS and CDR2 YYNGEE. The CDR3 region has the DNA TGTGCCAGCAGCGTAGGCGGGGGAGGCACAGATACGCAGTATTTT. Protein sequence: CASSVGGGGTDTQYF.

This clonotype was found a few times. V and J are TRBV20-1 and TRBJ2-1; TRBD2 matches at 8 bases. J was trimmed by 8 bases and V by 0 bases; bases with no gene match: 12. The CDR3 contains 16 residues. Germline V gene lookup returns CDR1 DFQATT and CDR2 SNEGSKA (reference sequence). DNA for the CDR3: TGCAGTGCTAGAGATCACAAAGCGGGGGTTCTCGATGAGCAGTTCTTC. Amino acid sequence: CSARDHKAGVLDEQFF.

This clonotype was seen repeatedly, ten times or more. For the CDR3, the DNA is TGTGCCAGCAGTTACCGGGGACTTAACTATGGCTACACCTTC. It encodes CASSYRGLNYGYTF. This chain uses TRBV6-2 or TRBV6-3 with TRBJ1-2; D possibly corresponds to TRBD1 (5 bases). Germline loops: CDR1 MNHEY, CDR2 SVGEGT. The CDR3 is made up of 14 amino acids. The ends were cut back, 2 bases at V and 1 base at J, with 8 bases in the middle.

In this sample, this clonotype turned up many times. This chain joins TRBV27 and TRBJ1-1, with a weak D call TRBD1 (5 bases). V shed 5 bases and J shed 9 bases, with 13 bases lying between them. The CDR3 spans 12 residues. CDR1 and CDR2 from the germline V gene are MNHEY and SMNVEV (reference sequence). CDR3 coding DNA: TGTGCCAGCAGTGGGACTTGGGGTAAAGCTTTCTTT. Its translation: CASSGTWGKAFF.

This clonotype appeared a few times. The V call is TRBV6-1, the J call TRBJ2-7; unclear D gene. The CDR3 spans 13 residues. Germline lookup yields CDR1 MNHNS and CDR2 SASEGT. V dropped 6 bases and J dropped 9 bases, with 18 bases sitting between them. CDR3 DNA sequence: TGTGCCAGCAGATCCAGTGGCGGCGGCGGGCAGTACTTC. Translating gives CASRSSGGGGQYF.